The 30 T cell receptor beta chains reported below all come from one sample, sequenced in a study of control samples from healthy donors and cancer patients. This table comes from immunoSEQ multiplex PCR, and its TCRdb copy is limited to in-frame clones, with some not included. This table holds about 130,000 clones, roughly 90% found once. Sequencing used blood. The receptors derive from a woman aged 50 to 60 in good health.

The chain joins TRBV7-8 to TRBJ2-7; TRBD1 agrees at 10 bases. V shed 5 bases and J 2 bases; nucleotides not matched to a gene: 6. The V gene's germline CDR1 is SGHVS and CDR2 FQNEAQ. CDR3 size: 15 residues. CDR3 sequence: CASSPGTGVPYEQYF. In DNA, the CDR3 is TGTGCCAGCAGCCCCGGGACAGGGGTTCCCTACGAGCAGTACTTC.

The chain couples TRBV28 to TRBJ1-2; tentatively, D is TRBD1 (6 bases). The CDR3 covers 13 residues. V dropped 1 base and J dropped 7 bases, with 10 bases sitting between them. Germline V gives CDR1 MDHEN, CDR2 SYDVKM. The CDR3 region has the DNA TGTGCCAGCAGTTTATCTAACAGGGTTGGCTACACCTTC. Translation gives CASSLSNRVGYTF.

The chain uses TRBV29-1 and TRBJ1-1; D gene uncertain. The CDR3 is made up of 13 amino acids. With 7 bases removed from V and 3 bases from J, the gap between germline ends came to 15 bases. CDR1 and CDR2 from the germline V gene are SQVTM and ANQGSEA. The chain's CDR3 is CSGSGIVDTEAFF. For the CDR3, the DNA is TGCAGCGGGTCCGGGATCGTGGACACTGAAGCTTTCTTT.

This chain uses TRBV28 with TRBJ1-6; 7 nucleotides agree with TRBD1. The CDR3 extends over 18 amino acids. Germline V CDR1 and CDR2: MDHEN, SYDVKM. With 4 bases clipped from V and 2 bases from J, the junction kept 11 bases outside the gene matches. CDR3 amino acids: CASSYAGKQGPYNSPLHF. CDR3 bases: TGTGCCAGCAGTTACGCCGGTAAACAGGGGCCCTATAATTCACCCCTCCACTTT. Full variable domain (rest looked up from reference TRBV28 and TRBJ1-6): DVKVTQSSRYLVKRTGEKVFLECVQDMDHENMFWYRQDPGLGLRLIYFSYDVKMKEKGDIPEGYSVSREKKERFSLILESASTNQTSMYLCASSYAGKQGPYNSPLHFGNGTRLTVT.

CDR3 in DNA: TGTGCCAGCAGCCGAACCAGCACCCTAGCGGGAAAACACAATGAGCAGTTCTTC. Its translation is CASSRTSTLAGKHNEQFF. This chain links TRBV7-8 with TRBJ2-1; 9 bases line up with TRBD2. Germline trimming cut 5 bases from V and 5 bases from J; bases unmatched to any gene: 16. Looked up from germline, CDR1 is SGHVS and CDR2 is FQNEAQ. CDR3 length equals 18 residues.

The J gene is TRBJ2-3, the V gene TRBV19; TRBD1 is a possible D gene (6 bases). This CDR3 is 16 amino acids long. Deletions cut 4 bases from V and 0 bases from J, with 14 bases between. Germline V gene data show CDR1 as LNHDA and CDR2 as SQIVND (reference sequence). The CDR3 nucleotides read TGTGCCAGTAGTAAGACAGGACTTTATAGCACAGATACGCAGTATTTT. This sequence encodes CASSKTGLYSTDTQYF.

The CDR3 is CASSPPRGGIRSQYF. In DNA form, the CDR3 reads TGTGCCAGCAGCCCGCCTCGGGGGGGCATCCGTTCGCAGTATTTT. The rearrangement links TRBV7-2 to TRBJ2-3; 8 positions match TRBD2. The CDR3 has 15 residues. In germline, CDR1 is SGHTA, CDR2 FQGNSA. Trimming took 5 bases from V and 10 from J; bases not matched to a gene: 14.

The genes are TRBV25-1 and TRBJ1-4; 7 bases are a match to TRBD1. This CDR3 has 14 amino acids. Germline CDR1 and CDR2: MGHDK and SYGVNS. Trimming took 3 bases from V and 4 from J; bases not matched to a gene: 2. The DNA of the CDR3 is TGTGCCAGCAGTGACGGGACAGATAATGAAAAACTGTTTTTT. The encoded protein is CASSDGTDNEKLFF.

CDR3: CASRTAGMGVESKNTEAFF. The CDR3 DNA is TGCGCCAGCAGGACGGCTGGGATGGGGGTTGAGAGCAAGAACACTGAAGCTTTCTTT. The rearrangement joins TRBV10-2 to TRBJ1-1, with D maybe TRBD1 (5 bases). Germline V gene sequence: CDR1 WSHSY, CDR2 SAAADI. V was clipped by 6 bases and J by 1 base, with 27 bases between them. The CDR3 sequence is 19 residues long.

This sequence joins TRBV3-1 (or the pseudogene TRBV3-2) and TRBJ2-7; perhaps TRBD1 as D (6 bases). Germline CDR1 LGHDT, CDR2 YNNKEL (reference sequence). This CDR3 spans 14 amino acids. V was cut by 0 bases and J by 1 base, with 7 bases left in between. The CDR3 DNA sequence: TGTGCCAGCAGCCAAGAAACAGGGTCCTACGAGCAGTACTTC. Amino acids: CASSQETGSYEQYF.

This chain connects TRBV6-5 to TRBJ1-4; D call uncertain. V was trimmed by 6 bases and J by 8 bases, leaving 16 bases between them. Germline CDR1 MNHEY, CDR2 SVGAGI. The CDR3 runs 14 residues. CDR3 nucleotides: TGTGCCAGCAGGTCGCCGGCAAATCGAGAAAAACTGTTTTTT. Amino acids: CASRSPANREKLFF.

The gene calls are TRBV6-6 and TRBJ2-1; TRBD2 matches 7 bases. Germline V gene data show CDR1 as MNHNY and CDR2 as SVGAGI (reference sequence). The V segment lost 5 bases and the J segment 4 bases; nucleotides outside the gene matches: 5. The CDR3 has 14 residues. CDR3 amino acids: CASSSGLVYNEQFF. CDR3 nucleotides: TGTGCCAGCAGTAGTGGACTAGTTTACAATGAGCAGTTCTTC.

As DNA, the CDR3 is TGCGCCAGCAGTCCAGGATCCACAACTAATGAAAAACTGTTTTTT. This codes for CASSPGSTTNEKLFF. This chain links TRBV5-1 with TRBJ1-4; D uncertain. The CDR3 loop spans 15 amino acids. Trimming stripped 5 bases from V and 0 bases from J, with 11 bases between. From germline, CDR1 is SGHRS and CDR2 YFSETQ.

The J gene is TRBJ2-6, the V gene TRBV28; no clear D. Germline CDR1 MDHEN, CDR2 SYDVKM. The CDR3 runs 14 residues. The V end lost 3 bases, the J end lost 0 bases, and 3 bases lay between the germline ends. CDR3 sequence: CASSFISGANVLTF. In DNA form, the CDR3 reads TGTGCCAGCAGTTTCATCTCTGGGGCCAACGTCCTGACTTTC. Drawing the rest from reference TRBV28 and TRBJ2-6, the complete variable domain is DVKVTQSSRYLVKRTGEKVFLECVQDMDHENMFWYRQDPGLGLRLIYFSYDVKMKEKGDIPEGYSVSREKKERFSLILESASTNQTSMYLCASSFISGANVLTFGAGSRLTVL.

V gene TRBV19 combines with J gene TRBJ2-3; TRBD1 or TRBD2 may be the D gene (6 bases each). Between the trimmed V and J ends, which lost 7 bases and 0 bases, there was a span of 17 bases. Germline V lookup: CDR1 LNHDA, CDR2 SQIVND (reference sequence). The CDR3 covers 16 residues. The DNA for the CDR3 is TGTGCCAGTACCCAAGGGGGGCCAGCTAGCACAGATACGCAGTATTTT. Translation gives CASTQGGPASTDTQYF.

The chain links TRBV6-1 to TRBJ1-2; 9 bases map to TRBD1. The V gene's germline CDR1 is MNHNS and CDR2 SASEGT. The CDR3 length is 15 residues. V lost 1 base, J lost 2 bases, and 2 bases stayed unmatched. The CDR3 protein is CASSEVGQGNYGYTF. The CDR3 DNA sequence: TGTGCCAGCAGTGAAGTTGGACAGGGGAACTATGGCTACACCTTC.

The chain couples TRBV27 to TRBJ2-1, with D unresolved. CDR1 and CDR2 from the germline V gene are MNHEY and SMNVEV (reference sequence). The CDR3 consists of 16 residues. Trimming stripped 3 bases from V and 0 bases from J, with 12 bases between. The CDR3 nucleotides read TGTGCCAGCAGTTTTTTTGATTTCGACTCCTACAATGAGCAGTTCTTC. It codes for CASSFFDFDSYNEQFF.

J is TRBJ2-1 and V is TRBV19; D is unclear. Germline-derived CDR1 and CDR2 are LNHDA and SQIVND (reference sequence). This CDR3 is built from 14 residues. V lost 7 bases and J 4 bases, leaving 14 bases between the germline ends. CDR3 nucleotide sequence: TGTGCCAGTAAAAGAACGGCGGATTACAATGAGCAGTTCTTC. This gives the protein CASKRTADYNEQFF.

The chain uses TRBV27 and TRBJ2-2; TRBD1 matches at 9 bases. J lost 2 bases, V lost 4 bases, and 8 bases had no gene match. This CDR3 is built from 17 residues. Germline V gene sequence: CDR1 MNHEY, CDR2 SMNVEV (reference sequence). The CDR3 sequence is CASSSHTGGANTGELFF. CDR3 coding DNA: TGTGCCAGCAGTTCCCATACAGGGGGCGCAAACACCGGGGAGCTGTTTTTT.

This rearrangement joins TRBV18 to TRBJ1-3; D uncertain. This CDR3 contains 12 residues. V was pared by 2 bases and J by 8 bases, with 7 bases between. Germline CDR1 KGHSH, CDR2 LQKENI. CDR3 bases: TGTGCCAGCTCACCAAGCGAGGACACCATATATTTT. It specifies CASSPSEDTIYF.

CDR3 region: CSGVSSYEQYF. The CDR3 bases are TGCAGCGGAGTCAGCTCCTACGAGCAGTACTTC. V usage is TRBV29-1 and J usage is TRBJ2-7, with D unresolved. Trimming shortened V by 7 bases and J by 0 bases, and 7 bases separated the two germline ends. The germline gives CDR1 SQVTM, CDR2 ANQGSEA. This CDR3 comprises 11 residues.

The chain joins TRBV6-5 to TRBJ1-2, with D perhaps matching TRBD1 (5 bases). Germline CDR1 and CDR2: MNHEY and SVGAGI. The CDR3 spans 14 residues. Trimming pared 6 bases from V and 5 bases from J, leaving 16 bases between. CDR3 loop: CASRPDGGRYGYTF. The CDR3 DNA follows: TGTGCCAGCAGGCCTGATGGGGGTCGGTATGGCTACACCTTC.

The gene calls are TRBV6-5 and TRBJ1-2; TRBD1 might be the D (6 bases). The germline CDR1 and CDR2 sequences are MNHEY and SVGAGI. The CDR3 is made up of 14 amino acids. The V end lost 8 bases, the J end lost 5 bases, and 18 bases lay between the germline ends. CDR3 amino acids: CASGPLTGRYGYTF. CDR3 in DNA: TGTGCCAGCGGCCCCCTTACAGGGCGATATGGCTACACCTTC.

This clone was picked up one time. The chain is built from TRBV3-1 (or the pseudogene TRBV3-2) and TRBJ1-3; D is undetermined. CDR3 size: 13 residues. CDR1 and CDR2 (germline): LGHDT, YNNKEL (reference sequence). The V and J ends lost 5 bases and 4 bases respectively, with 9 bases between them. The CDR3 sequence is CASSGDGGNTIYF. The CDR3 DNA reads TGTGCCAGCAGCGGCGATGGGGGAAACACCATATATTTT.

This chain connects TRBV24-1 to TRBJ2-1, with 16 bases aligning to TRBD2. The CDR3 has 19 residues. J was trimmed by 7 bases and V by 5 bases; bases with no gene match: 13. CDR1 is KGHDR and CDR2 is SFDVKD in the germline V gene. The CDR3 nucleotides read TGTGCCACCAGTGGAATTTCGGGACTAGCGGGAGGGCCAATGAATGAGCAGTTCTTC. Protein product: CATSGISGLAGGPMNEQFF.

This clone turned up a few times. V is TRBV29-1 and J is TRBJ1-2; D might be TRBD1 (5 bases). Trimming left V 4 bases short and J 8 bases short, with 23 bases between. The CDR3 consists of 15 residues. The germline CDR1 and CDR2 sequences are SQVTM and ANQGSEA. As DNA, the CDR3 is TGCAGCGTTGGGAAGCCGACAGACAATTATGGAGGCTACACCTTC. Protein: CSVGKPTDNYGGYTF.

The chain employs TRBV6-6 and TRBJ1-5; no clear D. Looked up from germline, CDR1 is MNHNY and CDR2 is SVGAGI (reference sequence). The V gene lost 7 bases and the J gene lost 2 bases, with 15 bases spanning the gap. CDR3 length equals 15 residues. CDR3 residues: CASTWEVRGNQPQHF. DNA of the CDR3: TGTGCCAGCACCTGGGAGGTGCGGGGCAATCAGCCCCAGCATTTT.

The chain carries TRBV5-4 and TRBJ2-3; 9 nucleotides agree with TRBD1. The CDR3 sequence is 18 residues long. The V and J ends lost 1 base and 2 bases, in that order; junction bases with no gene match: 11. The germline CDR1 and CDR2 sequences are SGHNT and YYREEE (reference sequence). Here the CDR3 reads CASSLPTGGTGPTDTQYF. CDR3 DNA sequence: TGTGCCAGCAGCTTGCCCACGGGCGGGACAGGGCCCACAGATACGCAGTATTTT. Full variable domain (outside the CDR3, taken from reference TRBV5-4 and TRBJ2-3): ETGVTQSPTHLIKTRGQQVTLRCSSQSGHNTVSWYQQALGQGPQFIFQYYREEENGRGNFPPRFSGLQFPNYSSELNVNALELDDSALYLCASSLPTGGTGPTDTQYFGPGTRLTVL.

The chain uses TRBV13 and TRBJ1-2, with unresolved D. Germline V gene data show CDR1 as PRHDT and CDR2 as FYEKMQ (reference sequence). V was pared by 1 base and J by 6 bases, with 6 bases between. The CDR3 totals 12 residues. The CDR3 DNA follows: TGTGCCAGCAGCTTAGCGGGGAATGGCTACACCTTC. Protein product: CASSLAGNGYTF.

The chain joins TRBV4-1 to TRBJ1-1; tentative D call: TRBD1 (5 bases). Trimming shortened V by 4 bases and J by 1 base, and 13 bases separated the two germline ends. The CDR3 consists of 15 residues. Germline V gene sequence: CDR1 MGHRA, CDR2 YSYEKL. In DNA, the CDR3 is TGCGCCAGCAGCCTCGGGGACGGCTCGAACACTGAAGCTTTCTTT. This encodes CASSLGDGSNTEAFF.